The 17 T cell receptor beta chains reported below all come from one sample, sequenced in a study of blood T cell repertoires in COVID-19. Sequencing used immunoSEQ multiplex PCR; TCRdb keeps in-frame clones, though not all of them. Of 380,000 or so clones in the sample, approximately 77% were seen once. Sequencing was done on a sample of peripheral blood. Receptors originate from a human donor with acute or convalescent COVID-19. The donor label of this sample is uncertain.

The V gene is TRBV19, the J gene TRBJ1-2, with a tentative D call TRBD1 (5 bases). V lost 2 bases and J lost 0, with 10 bases in between. Germline V gene sequence: CDR1 LNHDA, CDR2 SQIVND (reference sequence). This CDR3 has 15 amino acids. CDR3 protein: CASSISGITNYGYTF. CDR3 nucleotides: TGTGCCAGTAGTATATCAGGGATCACTAACTATGGCTACACCTTC.

This rearrangement joins TRBV5-1 to TRBJ1-1; 9 nucleotides align to TRBD1. Germline CDR1 SGHRS, CDR2 YFSETQ. The CDR3 spans 15 residues. Trimming cost V 4 bases and J 4 bases; bases outside gene matches: 8. This CDR3 reads CASSPQGAFGTEAFF. The CDR3 DNA reads TGCGCCAGCAGCCCACAGGGGGCTTTCGGCACTGAAGCTTTCTTT.

The chain couples TRBV19 to TRBJ1-5, with D perhaps matching TRBD1 (5 bases). This CDR3 has 15 residues. Trimming shortened V by 4 bases and J by 4 bases, and 14 bases separated the two germline ends. Germline V gives CDR1 LNHDA, CDR2 SQIVND (reference sequence). The CDR3 nucleotides are TGTGCCAGTAGTAAAAACCCTGACAGTAATCAGCCCCAGCATTTT. It codes for CASSKNPDSNQPQHF.

This chain joins TRBV5-6 and TRBJ1-5, with 9 bases fitting TRBD1. This CDR3 region has 16 residues. The ends lost 4 bases at V and 4 bases at J; junction bases unmatched: 9. Germline CDR1 reads SGHDT; CDR2 reads YYEEEE. CDR3 in amino acids: CASSPAGTGPNQPQHF. CDR3 nucleotides: TGTGCCAGCAGCCCGGCCGGGACAGGGCCGAATCAGCCCCAGCATTTT.

The rearrangement links TRBV18 to TRBJ1-4, with D perhaps matching TRBD1 (5 bases). The CDR3 spans 15 residues. The V gene lost 1 base and the J gene lost 3 bases, with 9 bases spanning the gap. Germline assignment: CDR1 KGHSH and CDR2 LQKENI. The CDR3 loop reads CASSPRQSSNEKLFF. CDR3 in DNA: TGTGCCAGCTCACCACGACAGAGTTCTAATGAAAAACTGTTTTTT. Looking up the rest from reference TRBV18 and TRBJ1-4 gives the full variable domain: NAGVMQNPRHLVRRRGQEARLRCSPMKGHSHVYWYRQLPEEGLKFMVYLQKENIIDESGMPKERFSAEFPKEGPSILRIQQVVRGDSAAYFCASSPRQSSNEKLFFGSGTQLSVL.

This rearrangement joins TRBV7-9 to TRBJ1-1, with D maybe TRBD1 (6 bases). The ends were cut back, 3 bases at V and 11 bases at J, with 16 bases in the middle. This CDR3 comprises 13 residues. The germline V gene encodes CDR1 SEHNR and CDR2 FQNEAQ (reference sequence). The CDR3 spells CASSFVGGAAAFF. In nucleotides, the CDR3 is TGTGCCAGCAGCTTCGTTGGGGGCGCCGCCGCTTTCTTT.

The chain combines TRBV7-7 with TRBJ2-7; TRBD2 matches at 8 bases. This CDR3 is 15 amino acids long. CDR1 and CDR2 from the germline V gene are SSHAT and FNYEAQ (reference sequence). V lost 1 base to trimming and J lost 7 bases; unmatched junction nucleotides: 9. The CDR3 here is CASSLEAGVLGEQYF. The CDR3 region has the DNA TGTGCCAGCAGCTTAGAAGCGGGAGTTTTGGGGGAGCAGTACTTC.

The CDR3 spells CASSDSSALNTEAFF. The CDR3 bases are TGTGCCAGCAGTGATAGTTCAGCGCTGAACACTGAAGCTTTCTTT. The chain combines TRBV25-1 with TRBJ1-1; D is undetermined. V lost 3 bases and J lost 0, with 11 bases in between. Germline V gene sequence: CDR1 MGHDK, CDR2 SYGVNS. The length of the CDR3 is 15 residues.

This clone appeared once. This chain links TRBV19 with TRBJ1-5; 7 bases map to TRBD1. The CDR3 contains 13 residues. Trimming took 10 bases from V and 2 from J; bases not matched to a gene: 5. CDR1 and CDR2 from the germline V gene are LNHDA and SQIVND (reference sequence). The CDR3 bases are TGTGCCACCTCAACAGGGGGCAATCAGCCCCAGCATTTT. Its translation is CATSTGGNQPQHF.

The J gene is TRBJ2-2, the V gene TRBV7-9; the match to TRBD1 covers 11 bases. The CDR3 covers 14 residues. The V gene end was trimmed by 5 bases and the J gene end by 7 bases; junction bases not matched to a gene: 3. The germline CDR1 and CDR2 sequences are SEHNR and FQNEAQ (reference sequence). The DNA of the CDR3 is TGTGCCAGCAGCATGGGACAGGGGGACGGGGAGCTGTTTTTT. This encodes CASSMGQGDGELFF.

This clone was found a few times. The V and J genes are TRBV20-1 and TRBJ1-2; 9 nucleotides line up with TRBD1. CDR1 and CDR2 (germline): DFQATT, SNEGSKA (reference sequence). The CDR3 is 13 amino acids. The V segment lost 6 bases and the J segment 7 bases; nucleotides outside the gene matches: 9. CDR3 in amino acids: CSASDRGSGGYTF. CDR3 DNA sequence: TGCAGTGCGAGTGACAGGGGGTCCGGTGGCTACACCTTC.

This chain joins TRBV5-1 and TRBJ2-3, with 9 bases that match TRBD2. CDR1 and CDR2 from the germline V gene are SGHRS and YFSETQ. This CDR3 contains 19 residues. V was clipped by 4 bases and J by 0 bases; unmatched bases: 15. CDR3 amino acids: CASSGLGSGGLSSTDTQYF. As DNA, the CDR3 is TGCGCCAGCAGCGGATTAGGGAGCGGGGGGTTATCTAGCACAGATACGCAGTATTTT.

This rearrangement joins TRBV12-3 or TRBV12-4 to TRBJ2-1; unclear D gene. This CDR3 comprises 13 residues. V gave up 3 bases and J gave up 4 bases, with 7 bases separating them. The CDR3: CASSFRRYNEQFF. CDR3 DNA sequence: TGTGCCAGCAGTTTCCGCAGATACAATGAGCAGTTCTTC.

The V call is TRBV2, the J call TRBJ2-5; D not resolved. CDR3 length: 13 residues. The V and J ends lost 6 bases and 9 bases respectively, with 17 bases between them. CDR1 and CDR2 (germline): SNHLY, FYNNEI. The CDR3 spells CASSPSLVEPQYF. The DNA for the CDR3 is TGTGCCAGCAGCCCCTCTCTAGTGGAACCCCAGTACTTC.

The genes are TRBV6-5 and TRBJ2-7; no definite D call. This CDR3 contains 13 residues. The V and J ends lost 0 bases and 7 bases respectively, with 10 bases between them. Germline V gene data show CDR1 as MNHEY and CDR2 as SVGAGI. The CDR3 here is CASSYSADWEQYF. The CDR3, as DNA: TGTGCCAGCAGTTACTCGGCCGATTGGGAGCAGTACTTC.

The CDR3, as DNA: TGTGCCAGTACCCCTAGGAATCACAATGAGCAGTTCTTC. This translates into CASTPRNHNEQFF. V usage is TRBV19 and J usage is TRBJ2-1; no firm D call. V lost 7 bases, J lost 5 bases, and 12 bases lay in between. The CDR3 sequence is 13 residues long. Per germline, CDR1 LNHDA and CDR2 SQIVND (reference sequence).

V gene TRBV9 combines with J gene TRBJ1-2; 8 nucleotides line up with TRBD1. Germline lookup yields CDR1 SGDLS and CDR2 YYNGEE. The CDR3 is 13 amino acids. The junction had 4 bases not matched to a gene; V was cut back by 2 bases and J by 7 bases. The CDR3 DNA is TGTGCCAGCAGCGTTACAGGGGGGCTTGGCTACACCTTC. Its translation: CASSVTGGLGYTF.